One sample yielded the 10 T cell receptor beta chains listed below, sequenced in a study of T cells in Graves' hyperthyroidism and ophthalmopathy. Amplification of TCR beta CDR3 regions was performed using RNA transcripts as template. Researchers ran a first-round RT-PCR on the TCR CDR3 using the HTBI primer set. TCRdb re-called the multiplex PCR reads through MiXCR, storing one row per CDR3 protein. The sample yields about 160,000 distinct CDR3 sequences, 9.4% seen once. Source material: blood. The receptors derive from a woman between 18 and 30 years old with Graves' hyperthyroidism that later progressed to Graves' ophthalmopathy.

Notes on this clonotype: A single base separates this from a much larger clone, so it may be a read error. This chain links TRBV30 with TRBJ2-3; D possibly uses TRBD1 or TRBD2 (7 bases each). CDR3 length equals 15 residues. The germline gives CDR1 GTSNPN, CDR2 SVGIG (reference sequence). The CDR3 DNA is TGTGCCCGGAGTACCCAGGGGGGGGTTACAGATACGCAGTATTTT. This translates into CARSTQGGVTDTQYF.

The chain has TRBV28 and TRBJ2-4; 7 bases are shared with TRBD1. With 6 bases clipped from V and 0 bases from J, the junction kept 14 bases outside the gene matches. Germline CDR1 reads MDHEN; CDR2 reads SYDVKM. The CDR3 runs to 18 residues. The CDR3: CASRPTGTAQLAKNIQYF. In nucleotides, the CDR3 is TGTGCCAGCAGACCTACCGGGACAGCCCAATTAGCCAAAAACATTCAGTACTTC.

To note about this clonotype: A much larger clone lies a single base off, so this may be a read error. The V call is TRBV20-1, the J call TRBJ2-7; D not certain. V shed 5 bases and J shed 2 bases, with 13 bases lying between them. The V gene's germline CDR1 is DFQATT and CDR2 SNEGSKA (reference sequence). The CDR3 covers 13 residues. This CDR3 is CSAGSGATYEQYF. The DNA for the CDR3 is TGCAGTGCTGGTTCGGGTGCCACCTACGAGCAGTACTTC.

Ten or more counts support this clonotype. The V gene is TRBV5-1, the J gene TRBJ2-7; 8 bases fit TRBD1. Looked up from germline, CDR1 is SGHRS and CDR2 is YFSETQ. This CDR3 is 15 amino acids long. V was clipped by 4 bases and J by 1 base; unmatched bases: 7. Written as DNA, the CDR3 is TGCGCCAGCAGCCCCCCACGACAGGGGTCCTACGAGCAGTACTTC. Protein sequence: CASSPPRQGSYEQYF.

A few counts support this clonotype. DNA of the CDR3: TGTGCCAGCACGAAGGTTACCGGGACACTCTTTGGCTATGGCTACACCTTC. Its protein product is CASTKVTGTLFGYGYTF. This sequence joins TRBV28 and TRBJ1-2, with D perhaps TRBD1 (6 bases). CDR1 and CDR2 from the germline V gene are MDHEN and SYDVKM. This CDR3 contains 17 residues. Trimming took off 7 bases at V and 4 bases at J, with 25 bases between the two ends.

The J gene is TRBJ2-1, the V gene TRBV25-1; 7 nucleotides match TRBD2. Trimming cost V 4 bases and J 9 bases; bases outside gene matches: 9. CDR1 and CDR2 (germline): MGHDK, SYGVNS. The CDR3 consists of 14 residues. The CDR3 DNA reads as TGTGCCAGCAGTGTAGGCGGGAGTCACCTTGAGCAGTTCTTC. It specifies CASSVGGSHLEQFF.

The chain has TRBV29-1 and TRBJ2-1, with TRBD1 matching over 10 bases. The CDR3 is 17 amino acids. The J segment lost 4 bases and the V segment lost 7 bases, leaving 16 bases of the junction unmatched. Germline V gives CDR1 SQVTM, CDR2 ANQGSEA. The DNA for the CDR3 is TGCAGCGGGGCTCGGACAGGGGGGTCCTATCTTTACAATGAGCAGTTCTTC. This codes for CSGARTGGSYLYNEQFF.

This clonotype was counted ten times or more. The V call is TRBV7-3, the J call TRBJ1-2; D gene ambiguous. Germline V CDR1 and CDR2: SGHTA, FQGTGA. Trimming took off 2 bases at V and 7 bases at J, with 11 bases between the two ends. The CDR3 loop spans 13 amino acids. This chain's CDR3 is CASSLERGGGYTF. The CDR3 DNA follows: TGTGCCAGCAGCTTAGAGCGGGGTGGTGGCTACACCTTC.

The chain's CDR3 is CASSVRDGAYEQYF. The CDR3 DNA reads as TGTGCCAGCAGCGTCCGGGACGGAGCCTACGAGCAGTACTTC. V is TRBV5-6 and J is TRBJ2-7; the D call may be TRBD1 or TRBD2 (5 bases each). Germline assignment: CDR1 SGHDT and CDR2 YYEEEE. The CDR3 covers 14 residues. The ends were cut back, 4 bases at V and 2 bases at J, with 13 bases in the middle.

This clonotype was counted many times. J is TRBJ2-1 and V is TRBV19, with unresolved D. The CDR3 covers 13 residues. Germline CDR1 is LNHDA and CDR2 is SQIVND (reference sequence). Trimming left V 5 bases short and J 7 bases short, with 12 bases between. Written as DNA, the CDR3 is TGTGCCAGTAGTGCCCGAAGCTTTAATGAGCAGTTCTTC. Translating gives CASSARSFNEQFF.